This T cell receptor beta chain was found in a study of blood T cell repertoires in COVID-19. About the research overall: The samples span acute and convalescent COVID-19 from the United States, Italy and Spain. Nucleic acid was either cDNA or gDNA, and it came from T cells, B-cell-depleted T cells, or PBMCs.

Grouping used clinical history reported by participants in a survey and questionnaire. Germline CDR1 reads SGHTA; CDR2 reads FQGNSA. J was trimmed by 2 bases and V by 5 bases; bases with no gene match: 10. The CDR3 length is 16 residues. Here immunoSEQ multiplex PCR was the method, and the copy in TCRdb shows in-frame clones only, minus some. The sample shows approximately 140,000 clones, 80% to 90% of them seen only once. V and J are TRBV7-2 and TRBJ2-5; 8 bases line up with TRBD2. The TCR originated in a woman between 45 and 60 years old with acute COVID-19. The sample consisted of PBMCs or T cells enriched from blood (not recorded which). The CDR3 DNA follows: TGTGCCAGCAGCCCTTACCCCGGGACTAGTCAAGAGACCCAGTACTTC. Amino acids: CASSPYPGTSQETQYF.